The TCR beta chain described here comes from a study of blood T cell repertoires in COVID-19. Study-level information: Collection of acute and convalescent COVID-19 samples took place in the United States, Italy and Spain. PBMCs, B-cell-depleted T cells, or T cells provided the cDNA or gDNA that made up the material.

The Seattle site enrolled patients during active infection and followed them longitudinally. Original processing notes: Estimates of nucleated cell counts were drawn from the amplification of reference gene primers. Sequenced by immunoSEQ multiplex PCR; TCRdb stores in-frame clones only, minus some. V and J calls and clone size are as listed in that table; D and trimming were resolved from the DNA. Of hundreds of thousands of clones in the sample, 70% to 90% were seen once. V dropped 8 bases and J dropped 5; count of bases not matched to a gene: 11. The CDR3 extends over 15 amino acids. CDR1 is SGHVS and CDR2 is FNYEAQ in the germline V gene.

Source material: peripheral blood. This TCR came from a woman in her 30s with COVID-19, enrolled during active disease. The genes are TRBV7-6 and TRBJ2-2, with 7 nucleotides matching TRBD2. The CDR3 DNA follows: TGTGCCAGCTCCGGCGGCGGGAGTTGGACCGGGGAGCTGTTTTTT. It yields the protein CASSGGGSWTGELFF.